This T cell receptor (beta chain) stems from a study of intratumoral heterogeneity in liver cancer. Background for the entire study: Across the full approximately 15-patient cohort, most patients were male and a median age of 63 years was recorded. To examine intratumor heterogeneity, the study integrated RNA-seq, DNA sequencing, TCR-seq and SNP array data obtained from multiple regions of hepatocellular carcinoma specimens. The full cohort included 70 or so multiregional samples from some 14 HCC patients, consisting of fewer than 55 tumoral regions and 20 adjacent nontumoral regions.

Study-wide findings and limitations: In each sequenced patient, tumor region a showed significantly more unique T-cell clonal expansions than tumor region b. Within each of the two sequenced patients, overall T cell clonality showed no significant difference between tumor regions. The authors acknowledged a relatively low patient number and under-sampled tumor-infiltrating lymphocyte representation as limitations. RNA-seq-based estimates of regional differences in tumor-infiltrating lymphocyte burden were reportedly confirmed by TCR sequencing.

This clone was seen more than once but under ten times. The antigen it recognizes is unknown. No quality values exist for individual bases; no much larger clone is one base distant. Deletion took 0 bases off V and 10 bases off J, with a span of 13 bases between the germline ends. CDR1 LNHNV and CDR2 YYDKDF were looked up in the germline V gene (reference sequence). The CDR3 spans 15 residues, from the cysteine through the phenylalanine. Only CDR3 DNA is held: 45 bases, read in frame from base 1. Samples labelled H were derived from distinct, geographically separated regions of the hepatocellular carcinoma nodule. Early-stage hepatocellular carcinoma was present in all patients, and no therapy was administered to any patient before surgical resection. The sampled areas showed no macroscopic signs of necrosis or hemorrhage. In a couple of patients, TCR sequencing (ImmunoSeq) was performed on multiple regions. Frozen resection tissue samples were collected at a distance of at least 1 cm from each other. Genomic DNA was isolated from bulk tissue with the DNeasy blood and tissue kit.

The immunoSEQ assay was used to sequence TCR beta chain CDR3 regions from genomic DNA. Rearranged VDJ segments were amplified with primers annealing to V and J segments. The paper's processing steps were these. The ImmunoSeq Analyzer software was used to compute clonality and richness metrics. Fisher's exact test, supplemented by a beta-binomial method for added stringency, was applied to identify differentially abundant clones between regions. The immuneACCESS repertoire file appears here via TCRdb, limited to in-frame rearrangements. These files lack a portion of the clones; in checked studies, under half of the deficit traces to unresolved V genes, and the cause of the others is not known. V, J and clone size reflect that table, while D and trimming were determined from the DNA. The sample records approximately 3,600 clones, 47% of which are singletons. Less than 30% of the sample belongs to the ten largest clones.

This clonotype originated in a man between 65 and 85 years old with hepatocellular carcinoma. Rearrangement joined TRBV15 to TRBJ1-6, with the D gene not clear enough to name. This material consisted of tumor tissue, taken before any cancer treatment. The nucleotide sequence is given as TGTGCCACCAGCAGAGATCGGGTCGGATCCTCACCCCTCCACTTT. Its coded protein is CATSRDRVGSSPLHF.